Presented here are 27 T cell receptor beta chains from one specimen sequenced in a study of T cell responses to AZD1222 COVID-19 vaccine. Using immunoSEQ multiplex PCR, the repertoire was profiled, and TCRdb retains in-frame clones only, with some absent. The table lists over 120,000 clones. Sequencing was done on a sample of peripheral blood. The receptors stem from an adult in good health.

V gene TRBV19 combines with J gene TRBJ1-6; possibly TRBD1 for D (5 bases). The germline gives CDR1 LNHDA, CDR2 SQIVND (reference sequence). The CDR3 contains 17 residues. Between the trimmed V and J ends, which lost 8 bases and 7 bases, there was a span of 24 bases. CDR3 sequence reads: CASRPSGLADINSPLHF. CDR3 in DNA: TGTGCCAGTCGACCGAGTGGCCTGGCGGACATCAATTCACCCCTCCACTTT.

This chain uses TRBV7-8 with TRBJ1-1; 9 bases are shared with TRBD1. CDR1 is SGHVS, CDR2 FQNEAQ, per germline. The CDR3 is 18 residues long. J gave up 2 bases and V 3 bases, and 13 bases lay outside the gene matches. The CDR3 coding sequence is TGTGCCAGCAGCTTGCGCCTCCCGGGACAGGGAGTAAACACTGAAGCTTTCTTT. It translates to CASSLRLPGQGVNTEAFF.

The chain is built from TRBV3-1 (or the pseudogene TRBV3-2) and TRBJ1-2, with D possibly matching TRBD1 (5 bases). V was pared by 3 bases and J by 6 bases, with 14 bases between. CDR1 and CDR2 from the germline V gene are LGHDT and YNNKEL (reference sequence). The CDR3 has 14 residues. DNA for the CDR3: TGTGCCAGCAGCCAGGGGTCCCGGGGGAATGGCTACACCTTC. Translated: CASSQGSRGNGYTF.

This rearrangement joins TRBV9 to TRBJ1-3, with D tentatively TRBD1 (5 bases). The CDR3 is 15 residues long. The V and J ends lost 0 bases and 4 bases respectively, with 11 bases between them. CDR1 and CDR2 from the germline V gene are SGDLS and YYNGEE. The CDR3 DNA follows: TGTGCCAGCAGCGTAGGGGGGATTAACGGAAACACCATATATTTT. Translation: CASSVGGINGNTIYF. Using reference TRBV9 and TRBJ1-3 for the parts outside the CDR3, the full variable domain is DSGVTQTPKHLITATGQRVTLRCSPRSGDLSVYWYQQSLDQGLQFLIQYYNGEERAKGNILERFSAQQFPDLHSELNLSSLELGDSALYFCASSVGGINGNTIYFGEGSWLTVV.

The chain has TRBV5-1 and TRBJ1-2, with 9 nucleotides matching TRBD1. The ends lost 2 bases at V and 4 bases at J; junction bases unmatched: 3. CDR3 length: 14 residues. Germline assignment: CDR1 SGHRS and CDR2 YFSETQ. The CDR3 here is CASSFTGGTYGYTF. The CDR3 DNA reads TGCGCCAGCAGCTTCACAGGGGGCACCTATGGCTACACCTTC.

The rearrangement uses TRBV6-5 and TRBJ1-1, with D unclear. The germline V and J ends were trimmed by 7 bases and 1 base, with 13 bases remaining between them. CDR1 MNHEY and CDR2 SVGAGI come from the germline V gene. The CDR3 is 14 amino acids. The CDR3 DNA sequence: TGTGCCAGCACAGGCGCCGCCGGGAACACTGAAGCTTTCTTT. This translates into CASTGAAGNTEAFF.

The genes are TRBV5-6 and TRBJ2-7; either TRBD1 or TRBD2 may supply D (5 bases each). CDR1 and CDR2 (germline): SGHDT, YYEEEE. Between the trimmed V and J ends, which lost 0 bases and 3 bases, there was a span of 10 bases. The CDR3 is made up of 14 amino acids. This chain's CDR3 is CASSLAGTDYEQYF. The CDR3 region has the DNA TGTGCCAGCAGCTTGGCGGGGACGGACTACGAGCAGTACTTC.

The chain joins TRBV12-5 to TRBJ1-3; no clear D gene. CDR3 size: 18 residues. Germline V gene data show CDR1 as LGHNT and CDR2 as FRNRAP. V lost 1 base and J lost 0, with 16 bases in between. This CDR3 reads CASGLGVPRKFSGNTIYF. The DNA of the CDR3 is TGTGCTAGTGGTTTGGGTGTGCCACGGAAATTCTCTGGAAACACCATATATTTT.

J is TRBJ1-6 and V is TRBV5-6; D is uncertain. The CDR3 is 14 residues long. CDR1 is SGHDT and CDR2 is YYEEEE in the germline V gene. V lost 2 bases and J lost 10, with 13 bases in between. The CDR3 coding sequence is TGTGCCAGCAGCTTCCCTGGCGGAGTATCACCCCTCCACTTT. Residues: CASSFPGGVSPLHF.

The chain links TRBV28 to TRBJ2-7; 8 bases match TRBD2. V dropped 7 bases and J dropped 0; count of bases not matched to a gene: 5. CDR3 size: 14 residues. In germline, CDR1 is MDHEN, CDR2 SYDVKM. The CDR3 DNA sequence: TGTGCCAGCAAGGCGGGGGGCAGCTCCTACGAGCAGTACTTC. Encoded protein: CASKAGGSSYEQYF.

The chain links TRBV6-5 to TRBJ2-3; D possibly corresponds to TRBD2 (5 bases). Between the trimmed V and J ends, which lost 6 bases and 2 bases, there was a span of 15 bases. The CDR3 extends over 15 amino acids. Germline V CDR1 and CDR2: MNHEY, SVGAGI. The CDR3 sequence is CASSKRRESTDTQYF. CDR3 nucleotide sequence: TGTGCCAGCAGCAAAAGAAGGGAGTCCACAGATACGCAGTATTTT.

The rearrangement uses TRBV3-1 (or the pseudogene TRBV3-2) and TRBJ1-2; D not certain. The CDR3 is made up of 13 amino acids. Germline CDR1 and CDR2: LGHDT and YNNKEL (reference sequence). The V end lost 0 bases, the J end lost 5 bases, and 7 bases lay between the germline ends. In DNA, the CDR3 is TGTGCCAGCAGCCAAGATGGCCGATATGGCTACACCTTC. Translating it yields CASSQDGRYGYTF.

The chain uses TRBV5-1 and TRBJ2-1, with D possibly matching TRBD2 (5 bases). Germline assignment: CDR1 SGHRS and CDR2 YFSETQ. This CDR3 has 13 amino acids. V shed 1 base and J shed 6 bases, with 8 bases lying between them. The CDR3 loop reads CASSLTRVNEQFF. CDR3 coding DNA: TGCGCCAGCAGCTTGACGAGGGTCAATGAGCAGTTCTTC.

The V and J genes are TRBV4-3 and TRBJ1-2; perhaps TRBD1 as D (5 bases). Trimming took off 0 bases at V and 8 bases at J, with 13 bases between the two ends. Per germline, CDR1 LGHNA and CDR2 YSLEER. This CDR3 spans 14 amino acids. In DNA form, the CDR3 reads TGCGCCAGCAGCCAAGATCCGTCAGGGAGAGGCTACACCTTC. Translating gives CASSQDPSGRGYTF.

The chain recombines TRBV19 with TRBJ1-5; 9 nucleotides match TRBD1. V gave up 6 bases and J gave up 1 base; unmatched junction bases: 13. Germline CDR1 reads LNHDA; CDR2 reads SQIVND (reference sequence). The CDR3 is made up of 18 amino acids. The CDR3 nucleotides read TGTGCCAGTAGCCTACAGGGGGCGCGGAGGTTAAGCAATCAGCCCCAGCATTTT. Amino acid sequence: CASSLQGARRLSNQPQHF.

This chain links TRBV7-9 with TRBJ1-6; D gene unclear. V was clipped by 4 bases and J by 3 bases, with 10 bases between them. The V gene's germline CDR1 is SEHNR and CDR2 FQNEAQ (reference sequence). This CDR3 contains 15 residues. The CDR3 spells CASSSNRVYNSPLHF. The CDR3 bases are TGTGCCAGCAGCTCTAACAGAGTCTATAATTCACCCCTCCACTTT.

This chain uses TRBV5-1 with TRBJ1-4; D uncertain. There are 16 residues in the CDR3. The germline gives CDR1 SGHRS, CDR2 YFSETQ. V shed 4 bases and J shed 5 bases, with 18 bases lying between them. CDR3 coding DNA: TGCGCCAGCAGCCGGGTAGGAGGAGAAGGGAATGAAAAACTGTTTTTT. It translates to CASSRVGGEGNEKLFF.

The chain joins TRBV7-3 to TRBJ2-1; TRBD2 agrees at 7 bases. CDR3 length: 14 amino acids. V was pared by 2 bases and J by 5 bases, with 3 bases of the junction left unmatched. Germline lookup yields CDR1 SGHTA and CDR2 FQGTGA. DNA of the CDR3: TGTGCCAGCAGCTTAGGCGGGGGTAACAATGAGCAGTTCTTC. Its protein is CASSLGGGNNEQFF.

CDR3 DNA: TGTGCCAGCAGCTTAATTACGACTGAAGCTTTCTTT. Translated, it gives CASSLITTEAFF. The rearrangement joins TRBV7-2 to TRBJ1-1; D gene uncertain. V lost 2 bases and J lost 5, with 6 bases in between. Germline CDR1 is SGHTA and CDR2 is FQGNSA. The CDR3 has 12 residues. The whole variable domain, remainder taken from reference TRBV7-2 and TRBJ1-1, is GAGVSQSPSNKVTEKGKDVELRCDPISGHTALYWYRQSLGQGLEFLIYFQGNSAPDKSGLPSDRFSAERTGGSVSTLTIQRTQQEDSAVYLCASSLITTEAFFGQGTRLTVV.

The chain is built from TRBV3-1 (or the pseudogene TRBV3-2) and TRBJ2-2; D unclear. This CDR3 contains 14 residues. Germline V gene lookup returns CDR1 LGHDT and CDR2 YNNKEL (reference sequence). The V and J ends lost 4 bases and 0 bases respectively, with 6 bases between them. The CDR3 DNA is TGTGCCAGCAGCCTCGATCCGAACACCGGGGAGCTGTTTTTT. This translates into CASSLDPNTGELFF.

The chain uses TRBV2 and TRBJ2-1, with 11 bases matching TRBD2. J gave up 3 bases and V 8 bases, and 3 bases lay outside the gene matches. Per the germline V gene, CDR1 is SNHLY and CDR2 is FYNNEI. CDR3 length: 14 residues. The CDR3 DNA is TGTGCCAGCTGCGGGACTAGCGGCTACAATGAGCAGTTCTTC. Translated: CASCGTSGYNEQFF. Full variable domain (rest looked up from reference TRBV2 and TRBJ2-1): EPEVTQTPSHQVTQMGQEVILRCVPISNHLYFYWYRQILGQKVEFLVSFYNNEISEKSEIFDDQFSVERPDGSNFTLKIRSTKLEDSAMYFCASCGTSGYNEQFFGPGTRLTVL.

The CDR3 protein is CATSRDIGGAIDTQYF. The CDR3 nucleotides read TGTGCCACCAGCAGAGATATCGGGGGGGCCATAGATACGCAGTATTTT. The chain has TRBV15 and TRBJ2-3; 8 bases are shared with TRBD2. Germline assignment: CDR1 LNHNV and CDR2 YYDKDF (reference sequence). This CDR3 region has 16 residues. Trimming cost V 0 bases and J 5 bases; bases outside gene matches: 7.

The genes are TRBV18 and TRBJ2-3, with 10 bases matching TRBD2. The V and J ends lost 4 bases and 1 base, in that order; junction bases with no gene match: 20. Germline CDR1 reads KGHSH; CDR2 reads LQKENI. This CDR3 contains 21 residues. CDR3 sequence reads: CASSLGGGSGGLGPRTDTQYF. CDR3 bases: TGTGCCAGCTCACTTGGTGGAGGTAGCGGGGGGCTTGGTCCCCGCACAGATACGCAGTATTTT.

The chain combines TRBV10-3 with TRBJ2-5; D perhaps matches TRBD2 (5 bases). Germline CDR1 reads ENHRY; CDR2 reads SYGVKD. V lost 0 bases and J lost 3, with 8 bases in between. The CDR3 is 14 amino acids. The CDR3: CAISESKTKETQYF. In DNA, the CDR3 is TGTGCCATCAGTGAGTCGAAGACTAAAGAGACCCAGTACTTC.

The chain employs TRBV12-3 or TRBV12-4 and TRBJ1-3; D ambiguous. V lost 6 bases to trimming and J lost 4 bases, with 10 bases between them. The CDR3 extends over 13 amino acids. The CDR3 loop reads CASSLFSGNTIYF. In DNA, the CDR3 is TGTGCCAGCAGCCTTTTCTCCGGAAACACCATATATTTT.

J is TRBJ1-5 and V is TRBV5-5; perhaps TRBD1 as D (5 bases). V lost 5 bases and J 10 bases, leaving 31 bases between the germline ends. The CDR3 totals 18 residues. Germline CDR1 SGHKS, CDR2 YYEKEE (reference sequence). CDR3 loop: CASRTRGSGEKTPPPQHF. In DNA form, the CDR3 reads TGTGCCAGCAGGACCCGAGGATCGGGGGAAAAAACTCCTCCACCCCAGCATTTT.

The chain joins TRBV2 to TRBJ2-7; D is ambiguous. CDR1 and CDR2 (germline): SNHLY, FYNNEI. Trimming left V 6 bases short and J 2 bases short, with 8 bases between. The CDR3 loop spans 12 amino acids. CDR3 in amino acids: CASRSGPYEQYF. DNA of the CDR3: TGTGCCAGCAGGTCGGGCCCCTACGAGCAGTACTTC.